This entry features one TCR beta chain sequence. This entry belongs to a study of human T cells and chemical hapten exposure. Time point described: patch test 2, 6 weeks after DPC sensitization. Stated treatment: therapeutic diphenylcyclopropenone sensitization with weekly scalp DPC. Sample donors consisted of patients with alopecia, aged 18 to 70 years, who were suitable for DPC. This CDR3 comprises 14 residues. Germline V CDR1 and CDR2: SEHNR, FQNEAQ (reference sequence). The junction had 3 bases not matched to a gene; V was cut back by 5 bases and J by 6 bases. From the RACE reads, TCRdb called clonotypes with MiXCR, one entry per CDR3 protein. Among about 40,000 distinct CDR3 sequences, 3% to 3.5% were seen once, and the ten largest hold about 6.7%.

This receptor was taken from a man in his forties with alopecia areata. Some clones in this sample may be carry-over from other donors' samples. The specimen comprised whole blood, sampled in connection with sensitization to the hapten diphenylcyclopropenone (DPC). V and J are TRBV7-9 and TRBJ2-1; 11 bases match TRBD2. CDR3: CASSTGTSGNEQFF. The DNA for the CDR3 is TGTGCCAGCAGCACCGGGACTAGCGGCAATGAGCAGTTCTTC.